This TCR beta chain was profiled in a study of blood T cell repertoires in COVID-19. Study-level background: Some COVID-19 samples were acute and others convalescent; all came from the United States, Italy and Spain.

Across about two dozen US areas, participants ranged in age from 18 to 89 years. Categorization into cohorts depended on clinical history that participants reported. Sequencing used immunoSEQ multiplex PCR; TCRdb keeps in-frame clones, though not all of them. The table lists some 180,000 clones, approximately 79% of them singletons, with about 5.5% in the top ten. Trimming removed 5 bases from V and 12 bases from J, with 16 bases in between. There are 13 residues in the CDR3. Germline assignment: CDR1 SGHAT and CDR2 FQNNGV. The specimen was PBMCs or T cells enriched from blood (not recorded which). The J gene is TRBJ1-4, the V gene TRBV11-2, with D possibly being TRBD1 (5 bases). The clonotype was recovered from an older woman with acute COVID-19. As DNA, the CDR3 is TGTGCCAGCAGCGTGGGGCGGGAGACGCAACTGTTTTTT. Its translation: CASSVGRETQLFF.